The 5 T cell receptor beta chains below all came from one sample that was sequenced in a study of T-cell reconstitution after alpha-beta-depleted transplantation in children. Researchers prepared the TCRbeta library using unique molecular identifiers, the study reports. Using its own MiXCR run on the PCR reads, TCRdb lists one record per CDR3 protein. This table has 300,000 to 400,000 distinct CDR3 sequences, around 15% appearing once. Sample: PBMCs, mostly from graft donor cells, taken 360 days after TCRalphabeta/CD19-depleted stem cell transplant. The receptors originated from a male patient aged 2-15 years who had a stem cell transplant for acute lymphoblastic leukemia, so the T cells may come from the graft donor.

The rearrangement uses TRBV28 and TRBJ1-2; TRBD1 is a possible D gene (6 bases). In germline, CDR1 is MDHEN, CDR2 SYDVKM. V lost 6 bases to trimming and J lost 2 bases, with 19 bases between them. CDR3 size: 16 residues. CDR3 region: CASSPVGQGRNYGYTF. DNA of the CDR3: TGTGCCAGCAGCCCCGTGGGGCAGGGGAGAAACTATGGCTACACCTTC.

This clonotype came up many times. CDR3 amino acids: CASSQDRLESTQYF. The CDR3 coding sequence is TGTGCCAGCAGCCAAGATCGGCTAGAGTCTACGCAGTATTTT. This rearrangement joins TRBV14 to TRBJ2-3, with no clear D. CDR1 is SGHDN, CDR2 FVKESK, per germline. Trimming stripped 0 bases from V and 8 bases from J, with 12 bases between. The CDR3 runs 14 residues.

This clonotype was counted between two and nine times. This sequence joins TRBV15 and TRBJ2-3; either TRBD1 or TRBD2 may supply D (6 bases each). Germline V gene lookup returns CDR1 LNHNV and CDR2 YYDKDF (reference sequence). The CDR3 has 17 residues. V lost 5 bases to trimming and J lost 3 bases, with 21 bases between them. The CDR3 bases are TGTGCCACCAGCGGGGGAACAGGGAGGAAATATACAGATACGCAGTATTTT. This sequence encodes CATSGGTGRKYTDTQYF. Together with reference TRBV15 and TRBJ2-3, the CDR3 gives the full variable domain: DAMVIQNPRYQVTQFGKPVTLSCSQTLNHNVMYWYQQKSSQAPKLLFHYYDKDFNNEADTPDNFQSRRPNTSFCFLDIRSPGLGDTAMYLCATSGGTGRKYTDTQYFGPGTRLTVL.

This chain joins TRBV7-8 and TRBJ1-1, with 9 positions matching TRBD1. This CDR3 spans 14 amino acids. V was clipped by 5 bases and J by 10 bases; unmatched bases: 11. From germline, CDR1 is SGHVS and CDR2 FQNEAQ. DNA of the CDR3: TGTGCCAGCAGCCTACCCCTACGACAGGGGGGAGCTTTCTTT. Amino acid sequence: CASSLPLRQGGAFF.

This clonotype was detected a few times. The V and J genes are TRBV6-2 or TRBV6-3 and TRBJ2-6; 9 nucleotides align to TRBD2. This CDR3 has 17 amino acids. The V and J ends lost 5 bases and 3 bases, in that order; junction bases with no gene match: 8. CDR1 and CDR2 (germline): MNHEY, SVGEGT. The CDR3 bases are TGTGCCAGCAGTCTTTCCGGACTAGCGATTGGGGCCAACGTCCTGACTTTC. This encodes CASSLSGLAIGANVLTF.